A single sample gave rise to the 15 T cell receptor beta chains below, sequenced in a study of metastatic and nonmetastatic thyroid tumors. With MiXCR, TCRdb called clones anew from the PCR reads. The sample holds approximately 70,000 clones; under 5% are singletons and the top ten take under 25%. Before thyroid surgery, none of the patients had received any treatment. The source material was blood. Receptors originate from a female donor with papillary thyroid cancer or a benign thyroid nodule (not recorded which). Some clones in this sample may be carry-over from other donors' samples.

This clone was picked up many times. The chain links TRBV5-1 to TRBJ1-1; D is perhaps TRBD1 (5 bases). V lost 4 bases and J 3 bases, leaving 13 bases between the germline ends. This CDR3 has 14 amino acids. Germline loops: CDR1 SGHRS, CDR2 YFSETQ. The CDR3: CASSRGWRDTEAFF. DNA for the CDR3: TGCGCCAGCAGCCGGGGGTGGAGGGACACTGAAGCTTTCTTT.

This clone was recorded many times. This chain uses TRBV14 with TRBJ2-1; D gene unclear. V was shortened by 0 bases and J by 0 bases, with 9 bases between the two germline ends. This CDR3 has 16 amino acids. Germline V gene data show CDR1 as SGHDN and CDR2 as FVKESK. CDR3 nucleotide sequence: TGTGCCAGCAGCCAAGACTCGACAAGCTCCTACAATGAGCAGTTCTTC. This sequence encodes CASSQDSTSSYNEQFF.

This clone was picked up many times. The chain has TRBV11-2 and TRBJ1-4, with 8 positions matching TRBD1. Germline V gene sequence: CDR1 SGHAT, CDR2 FQNNGV. J gave up 2 bases and V 4 bases, and 6 bases lay outside the gene matches. CDR3 size: 16 residues. CDR3 amino acids: CASSSGQGPTNEKLFF. CDR3 DNA sequence: TGTGCCAGCAGCTCAGGACAGGGACCCACTAATGAAAAACTGTTTTTT. Full variable domain (rest looked up from reference TRBV11-2 and TRBJ1-4): EAGVAQSPRYKIIEKRQSVAFWCNPISGHATLYWYQQILGQGPKLLIQFQNNGVVDDSQLPKDRFSAERLKGVDSTLKIQPAKLEDSAVYLCASSSGQGPTNEKLFFGSGTQLSVL.

This clone was seen a handful of times. The chain is built from TRBV6-2 or TRBV6-3 and TRBJ2-3, with D uncertain. Germline V gene lookup returns CDR1 MNHEY and CDR2 SVGEGT. CDR3 length: 13 amino acids. Between the trimmed V and J ends, which lost 6 bases and 0 bases, there was a span of 7 bases. CDR3 region: CASSDGSTDTQYF. The CDR3 coding sequence is TGTGCCAGCAGCGACGGCAGCACAGATACGCAGTATTTT.

This sequence joins TRBV6-2 or TRBV6-3 and TRBJ2-7, with TRBD1 matching over 9 bases. This CDR3 has 16 residues. V lost 6 bases and J lost 7; bases outside the gene matches: 16. Germline assignment: CDR1 MNHEY and CDR2 SVGEGT. CDR3 coding DNA: TGTGCCAGCAGACCCGACAGGGGGAGAACTACTAGGGAGCAGTACTTC. This sequence encodes CASRPDRGRTTREQYF.

This clone was recorded at least ten times. The chain recombines TRBV18 with TRBJ2-7; 10 bases are shared with TRBD1. The CDR3 extends over 14 amino acids. Germline CDR1 KGHSH, CDR2 LQKENI. The trim removed 4 bases at V and 3 bases at J, leaving 3 bases unmatched. CDR3 amino acids: CASSLGQGIYEQYF. CDR3 in DNA: TGTGCCAGCTCACTGGGACAGGGGATCTACGAGCAGTACTTC.

Many counts were recorded for this clone. The chain recombines TRBV24-1 with TRBJ2-1; TRBD2 might be the D (6 bases). CDR1 KGHDR and CDR2 SFDVKD come from the germline V gene. Trimming cost V 3 bases and J 7 bases, with 9 bases left between them. This CDR3 has 13 residues. CDR3 sequence (DNA): TGTGCCACCAGTGATGGGGGGTATAATGAGCAGTTCTTC. Its translation is CATSDGGYNEQFF.

This clone was detected ten times or more. The chain has TRBV2 and TRBJ1-2; TRBD1 is a possible D gene (5 bases). CDR1 is SNHLY, CDR2 FYNNEI, per germline. The length of the CDR3 is 14 residues. Between the trimmed V and J ends, which lost 6 bases and 8 bases, there was a span of 19 bases. CDR3 coding DNA: TGTGCCAGCAGCGTCGACAGTCTCGTGTCCGGCTACACCTTC. Its protein product is CASSVDSLVSGYTF.

This clone was observed at least ten times. Within the sample, other DNA sequences also encode this same CDR3. The chain combines TRBV27 with TRBJ2-3; TRBD2 aligns across 12 bases. This CDR3 has 16 residues. Per the germline V gene, CDR1 is MNHEY and CDR2 is SMNVEV (reference sequence). Trimming at V came to 6 bases and at J to 1 base, leaving 5 bases not matched to a gene. In nucleotides, the CDR3 is TGTGCCAGCAGCTCGCGACTAGCGGGGGGCACAGATACGCAGTATTTT. This codes for CASSSRLAGGTDTQYF.

This clone showed up many times. This chain connects TRBV20-1 to TRBJ2-3, with 8 bases that match TRBD2. The V gene end was trimmed by 6 bases and the J gene end by 1 base; junction bases not matched to a gene: 6. CDR3 length: 14 amino acids. Germline CDR1 DFQATT, CDR2 SNEGSKA (reference sequence). The CDR3 reads CSASPSGRTDTQYF. CDR3 sequence (DNA): TGCAGTGCCTCCCCTAGCGGGCGCACAGATACGCAGTATTTT.

This clone showed up just once. A single base separates this from a much larger clone, so it may be a read error. The rearrangement joins TRBV20-1 to TRBJ1-1; tentative D call: TRBD1 (5 bases). This CDR3 comprises 14 residues. CDR1 is DFQATT, CDR2 SNEGSKA, per germline (reference sequence). The ends were cut back, 0 bases at V and 2 bases at J, with 10 bases in the middle. Written as DNA, the CDR3 is TGCAGTGCTAGAGAAGGGGAGTCAAACACTGAAGCTTTCTTT. This sequence encodes CSAREGESNTEAFF.

Comments on this clone: The sample carries other DNA sequences with the same CDR3. The chain employs TRBV20-1 and TRBJ2-1; D remains ambiguous. V was cut by 5 bases and J by 15 bases, with 23 bases left in between. Germline V lookup: CDR1 DFQATT, CDR2 SNEGSKA (reference sequence). This CDR3 region has 13 residues. CDR3 loop: CSAGSGSYNERFF. DNA for the CDR3: TGCAGTGCTGGGTCGGGCTCCTACAATGAGAGGTTCTTC.

The chain links TRBV5-8 to TRBJ1-2, with D maybe TRBD1 (6 bases). The CDR3 runs to 12 residues. Germline V gene lookup returns CDR1 SGHTS and CDR2 YDEGEE. The germline V and J ends were trimmed by 4 bases and 7 bases, with 11 bases remaining between them. CDR3 protein: CASSIGQFGYTF. CDR3 bases: TGTGCCAGCAGCATAGGACAGTTTGGCTACACCTTC.

This clone was counted at least ten times. The chain couples TRBV19 to TRBJ1-1; 7 bases map to TRBD1. Germline trimming cut 0 bases from V and 0 bases from J; bases unmatched to any gene: 7. The CDR3 sequence is 17 residues long. Germline loops: CDR1 LNHDA, CDR2 SQIVND (reference sequence). This chain's CDR3 is CASSIEHSGQMNTEAFF. In DNA form, the CDR3 reads TGTGCCAGTAGTATAGAACATTCGGGACAGATGAACACTGAAGCTTTCTTT.

This clone was counted at least ten times. V gene TRBV6-1 combines with J gene TRBJ2-7; D may be TRBD2 (6 bases). CDR1 and CDR2 (germline): MNHNS, SASEGT. The ends were cut back, 5 bases at V and 4 bases at J, with 15 bases in the middle. CDR3 length equals 14 residues. The CDR3 sequence is CASSLGGSVYEQYF. In DNA, the CDR3 is TGTGCCAGCAGTTTGGGAGGTAGCGTATACGAGCAGTACTTC.